The rows below give T cell receptor beta chains drawn from one sample of a study of cytomegalovirus exposure and HLA in healthy donors. Using immunoSEQ multiplex PCR, the repertoire was profiled, and TCRdb retains in-frame clones only, with some absent. The sample holds 180,000 or so clones, 75% to 90% seen once. The sequenced material came from PBMCs. These receptor sequences come from a man aged 18 to 35 in good health and CMV-seropositive. The CDR3 runs from the conserved cysteine through the conserved F or W. Fields, in order: D gene, V gene, clone size, J gene, CDR3 protein, CDR3 DNA. D genes are given only for firm matches. The listing skips clone size in some rows; elsewhere it reads once, few, many or a size class.

>.|TRBV14|.|TRBJ1-6
CASSQGYSPLHF
TGTGCCAGCAGCCAGGGCTACTCACCCCTCCACTTT
>.|TRBV30|.|TRBJ1-1
CAWTYGAGVKAFF
TGTGCCTGGACCTACGGGGCAGGGGTGAAAGCTTTCTTT
>.|TRBV28|.|TRBJ2-2
CASSSQGRELFF
TGTGCCAGCAGTTCCCAGGGTCGTGAGCTGTTTTTT
>TRBD2|TRBV10-3|.|TRBJ2-1
CAISDPSGPYNEQFF
TGTGCCATCAGTGACCCTAGCGGCCCTTACAATGAGCAGTTCTTC
>TRBD1|TRBV6-1|.|TRBJ1-2
CASSTEWTGSGYTF
TGTGCCAGCAGTACAGAGTGGACAGGGAGTGGCTACACCTTC
>TRBD1|TRBV5-6|few|TRBJ1-2
CASSPGQGYGYTF
TGTGCCAGCAGCCCGGGACAGGGCTATGGCTACACCTTC
>.|TRBV6-5|.|TRBJ2-6
CASSSRRSGANVLTF
TGTGCCAGCAGTTCCAGGCGCTCTGGGGCCAACGTCCTGACTTTC
>TRBD2|TRBV10-3|.|TRBJ2-3
CAISDSGGALDTQYF
TGTGCCATCAGCGATAGCGGGGGGGCATTAGATACGCAGTATTTT
>.|TRBV19|.|TRBJ1-4
CASSIVNAGLRLGEKLFF
TGTGCCAGTAGTATAGTAAATGCAGGGCTCCGATTAGGTGAAAAACTGTTTTTT
>TRBD1|TRBV19|few|TRBJ1-2
CASSIGRGQDYGYTF
TGTGCCAGTAGTATAGGGCGTGGACAGGACTATGGCTACACCTTC
>TRBD1|TRBV7-8|once|TRBJ2-3
CASSPKDRGLIPDTQYF
TGTGCCAGCAGCCCGAAGGACAGGGGCCTGATTCCAGATACGCAGTATTTT
>TRBD1|TRBV28|.|TRBJ2-1
CATGQGAWSSYNEQFF
TGTGCCACGGGACAGGGGGCCTGGAGCTCCTACAATGAGCAGTTCTTC
>.|TRBV29-1|.|TRBJ2-1
CSVRSGNTYNEQFF
TGCAGCGTTCGGTCCGGGAACACCTACAATGAGCAGTTCTTC
>TRBD1|TRBV18|once|TRBJ2-7
CASSRDSTYEQYF
TGTGCCAGCTCACGGGACAGTACCTACGAGCAGTACTTC
>.|TRBV9|.|TRBJ2-1
CASRPNELGVNEQFF
TGTGCCAGCAGGCCCAACGAACTAGGAGTCAATGAGCAGTTCTTC
>TRBD1|TRBV5-1|.|TRBJ1-3
CASSPDGQVANTIYF
TGCGCCAGCTCCCCCGATGGACAGGTGGCGAACACCATATATTTT
>.|TRBV7-3|.|TRBJ1-6
CASSLMGTNNSPLHF
TGTGCCAGCAGCTTAATGGGGACAAATAATTCACCCCTCCACTTT
>TRBD1|TRBV5-4|.|TRBJ1-4
CASSSDRESREKLFF
TGTGCCAGCAGCTCCGACAGGGAGAGTAGGGAAAAACTGTTTTTT
>.|TRBV6-5|.|TRBJ1-3
CASSDNSRGNTIYF
TGTGCCAGCAGTGATAACAGTCGAGGGAACACCATATATTTT
>TRBD1|TRBV27|once|TRBJ2-1
CATRTGLDEQFF
TGTGCCACCCGGACAGGTTTGGATGAGCAGTTCTTC
>.|TRBV7-8|.|TRBJ2-7
CASSSPGQGSYEQYF
TGTGCCAGCAGCTCCCCCGGCCAGGGGTCCTACGAGCAGTACTTC
>.|TRBV7-6|.|TRBJ1-1
CASSLEQGDTEAFF
TGTGCCAGCAGCTTAGAACAGGGTGACACTGAAGCTTTCTTT
>TRBD1|TRBV5-1|.|TRBJ1-2
CASSLGQGDYGYTF
TGCGCCAGCAGCTTGGGGCAGGGGGACTATGGCTACACCTTC
>TRBD1|TRBV5-1|.|TRBJ2-6
CASSYGTGASGANVLTF
TGCGCCAGCAGCTACGGGACAGGCGCCTCTGGGGCCAACGTCCTGACTTTC
>TRBD2|TRBV5-1|.|TRBJ2-1
CASSPIEAGGIPNEQFF
TGCGCCAGCAGCCCGATTGAAGCGGGGGGCATCCCTAATGAGCAGTTCTTC
>.|TRBV6-1|.|TRBJ1-6
CASSEILTVHSPLHF
TGTGCCAGCAGTGAAATTCTTACAGTTCATTCACCCCTCCACTTT
>.|TRBV15|.|TRBJ2-3
CATSPGFGDTQYF
TGTGCCACCAGCCCAGGGTTCGGAGATACGCAGTATTTT
>TRBD2|TRBV5-1|.|TRBJ2-3
CASSSVGAGGSDTQYF
TGCGCCAGCAGCTCCGTGGGAGCGGGGGGTTCAGATACGCAGTATTTT
>.|TRBV6-4|once|TRBJ1-5
CASSADIGQPQHF
TGTGCCAGCAGTGCGGACATAGGTCAGCCCCAGCATTTT
>.|TRBV2|.|TRBJ1-1
CASSVAVDTEAFF
TGTGCCAGCAGTGTGGCAGTTGACACTGAAGCTTTCTTT
>TRBD2|TRBV5-4|.|TRBJ2-3
CASSSRLAPDTQYF
TGTGCCAGCAGCTCGCGACTAGCCCCGGATACGCAGTATTTT
>.|TRBV7-6|.|TRBJ1-1
CASSSRVGTEAFF
TGTGCCAGCAGCTCCAGGGTGGGCACTGAAGCTTTCTTT
>TRBD1|TRBV5-4|.|TRBJ2-1
CASSLTWTGLSSNEQFF
TGTGCCAGCAGCTTAACCTGGACAGGGTTAAGTTCCAATGAGCAGTTCTTC
>.|TRBV12-5|.|TRBJ2-1
CASGRYRSEQFF
TGTGCTAGTGGTAGGTACCGGAGTGAGCAGTTCTTC
>.|TRBV6-6|.|TRBJ2-2
CATKKGDGELFF
TGTGCCACCAAAAAAGGAGACGGGGAGCTGTTTTTT
>.|TRBV6-5|few|TRBJ2-7
CASSYADSYEQYF
TGTGCCAGCAGTTACGCAGACAGCTACGAGCAGTACTTC
>.|TRBV5-1|.|TRBJ1-2
CASSLSLQGYYGYTF
TGCGCCAGCAGCTTGAGCCTCCAGGGATACTATGGCTACACCTTC
>TRBD2|TRBV6-1|.|TRBJ2-3
CASSKTSLASDTQYF
TGTGCCAGCAGTAAGACTAGCCTGGCCTCAGATACGCAGTATTTT
>TRBD2|TRBV6-1|.|TRBJ2-7
CASSEVAGGPFEQYF
TGTGCCAGCAGTGAAGTGGCGGGGGGGCCATTTGAGCAGTACTTC
>TRBD1|TRBV5-4|once|TRBJ2-1
CASSLPGQGWGEQFF
TGTGCCAGCAGCTTGCCGGGACAGGGATGGGGTGAGCAGTTCTTC
>.|TRBV5-1|.|TRBJ2-5
CASSFGYQETQYF
TGCGCCAGCAGCTTCGGGTACCAAGAGACCCAGTACTTC
>TRBD1|TRBV30|.|TRBJ1-2
CAWSVLSGQGYGYTF
TGTGCCTGGAGTGTACTTTCCGGACAGGGCTATGGCTACACCTTC
>.|TRBV6-4|.|TRBJ1-6
CASSRAAGAPLHF
TGTGCCAGCAGTCGGGCCGCGGGGGCACCCCTCCACTTT
>TRBD1|TRBV6-4|once|TRBJ2-1
CASSADRAGEQFF
TGTGCCAGCAGTGCCGACAGGGCGGGTGAGCAGTTCTTC
>TRBD1|TRBV5-8|.|TRBJ2-2
CASSSGGTGYTGELFF
TGTGCCAGCAGCTCAGGGGGGACAGGGTACACCGGGGAGCTGTTTTTT
>.|TRBV5-1|once|TRBJ1-1
CASSLMVSRANTEAFF
TGCGCCAGCAGTTTGATGGTATCGAGGGCGAACACTGAAGCTTTCTTT
>TRBD1|TRBV25-1|.|TRBJ1-3
CASSEGQRQTSGNTIYF
TGTGCCAGCAGTGAGGGACAGCGCCAAACCTCTGGAAACACCATATATTTT
>.|TRBV19|.|TRBJ1-2
CASRTGLEGYTF
TGTGCCAGTCGAACAGGGTTGGAAGGCTACACCTTC
>.|TRBV19|.|TRBJ1-5
CASTVGDYSNQPQHF
TGTGCCAGTACGGTGGGCGATTATAGCAATCAGCCCCAGCATTTT
>.|TRBV9|.|TRBJ1-3
CASSVTGRSSGNTIYF
TGTGCCAGCAGCGTGACCGGGAGAAGCTCTGGAAACACCATATATTTT
>TRBD1|TRBV7-6|.|TRBJ2-7
CASSLGQGWIYEQYF
TGTGCCAGCAGCTTAGGACAGGGGTGGATTTACGAGCAGTACTTC
>.|TRBV5-1|.|TRBJ2-5
CASSFEETQYF
TGCGCCAGCAGCTTTGAGGAGACCCAGTACTTC
>TRBD1|TRBV6-1|.|TRBJ2-7
CASSVGGDRGQYEQYF
TGTGCCAGCAGTGTGGGCGGGGACAGGGGGCAATACGAGCAGTACTTC
>TRBD1|TRBV5-1|.|TRBJ1-1
CASTLLTGEAGEAFF
TGCGCCAGCACCCTTCTAACAGGGGAAGCTGGTGAAGCTTTCTTT
>.|TRBV7-9|few|TRBJ1-4
CASSSRKTNEKLFF
TGTGCCAGCAGCTCGCGCAAAACTAATGAAAAACTGTTTTTT